The 16 T cell receptor beta chains reported below all come from one sample, sequenced in a study of neoadjuvant anti-PD-1 for oral cavity cancer. The assay was immunoSEQ multiplex PCR, and TCRdb's table has in-frame clones only and misses some. The table lists 6,500 to 8,000 clones, roughly 69% of them singletons. The material was PBMCs, obtained before nivolumab (anti-PD-1) treatment. All receptors come from a person between 40 and 85 years old with oral cavity squamous cell carcinoma.

The CDR3 coding sequence is TGTGCCCGGGATCCACAGGGGGCCAGCCACGAGCAGTACTTC. It codes for CARDPQGASHEQYF. The chain carries TRBV7-9 and TRBJ2-7; TRBD1 agrees at 9 bases. CDR1 is SEHNR and CDR2 is FQNEAQ in the germline V gene (reference sequence). CDR3 length equals 14 residues. V shed 11 bases, J shed 5 bases, and the junction held 13 bases outside the gene matches.

The chain recombines TRBV18 with TRBJ1-5; D ambiguous. This CDR3 comprises 12 residues. Germline V gene sequence: CDR1 KGHSH, CDR2 LQKENI. The CDR3 reads CASGRDNQPQHF. The CDR3 nucleotides read TGTGCATCTGGACGGGACAATCAGCCCCAGCATTTT. The whole variable domain, remainder taken from reference TRBV18 and TRBJ1-5, is NAGVMQNPRHLVRRRGQEARLRCSPMKGHSHVYWYRQLPEEGLKFMVYLQKENIIDESGMPKERFSAEFPKEGPSILRIQQVVRGDSAAYFCASGRDNQPQHFGDGTRLSIL.

The chain couples TRBV7-9 to TRBJ1-2; no reliable D call. With 1 base removed from V and 4 bases from J, the gap between germline ends came to 10 bases. The CDR3 has 14 amino acids. CDR1 SEHNR and CDR2 FQNEAQ come from the germline V gene (reference sequence). CDR3 sequence reads: CASSLDGSFYGYTF. The DNA for the CDR3 is TGTGCCAGCAGCTTAGATGGGAGTTTCTATGGCTACACCTTC.

This clone was picked up a small number of times. This chain connects TRBV7-9 to TRBJ2-7; D is ambiguous. Germline V CDR1 and CDR2: SEHNR, FQNEAQ (reference sequence). Trimming shortened V by 1 base and J by 11 bases, and 15 bases separated the two germline ends. The CDR3 contains 13 residues. This CDR3 reads CASSLETGSPKYF. For the CDR3, the DNA is TGTGCCAGCAGCTTAGAGACGGGCTCCCCGAAGTACTTC.

V gene TRBV5-4 combines with J gene TRBJ1-4, with 10 nucleotides matching TRBD1. The V and J ends lost 4 bases and 5 bases, in that order; junction bases with no gene match: 2. Germline CDR1 is SGHNT and CDR2 is YYREEE (reference sequence). The CDR3 runs to 14 residues. CDR3 nucleotides: TGTGCCAGCAGCCGGACAGGGGGGAATGAAAAACTGTTTTTT. Translating gives CASSRTGGNEKLFF. Full variable domain (missing parts from reference TRBV5-4 and TRBJ1-4): ETGVTQSPTHLIKTRGQQVTLRCSSQSGHNTVSWYQQALGQGPQFIFQYYREEENGRGNFPPRFSGLQFPNYSSELNVNALELDDSALYLCASSRTGGNEKLFFGSGTQLSVL.

The J gene is TRBJ2-1, the V gene TRBV7-3, with D hard to call. V was cut by 5 bases and J by 2 bases, with 19 bases left in between. CDR3 length: 17 amino acids. CDR1 SGHTA and CDR2 FQGTGA come from the germline V gene. The chain's CDR3 is CASSLGSSVGPYNEQFF. The CDR3 DNA is TGTGCCAGCAGCCTGGGGTCGTCAGTGGGCCCCTACAATGAGCAGTTCTTC.

The chain is built from TRBV7-8 and TRBJ2-2; weak D call: TRBD1 (5 bases). Trimming cost V 9 bases and J 5 bases, with 19 bases left between them. Germline-derived CDR1 and CDR2 are SGHVS and FQNEAQ. This CDR3 has 15 residues. In nucleotides, the CDR3 is TGTGCCAGTACAGGTGTTAGCTTCGGTACCGGGGAGCTGTTTTTT. It translates to CASTGVSFGTGELFF.

V and J are TRBV5-6 and TRBJ2-7; D not resolved. There are 12 residues in the CDR3. V was shortened by 4 bases and J by 2 bases, with 7 bases between the two germline ends. Germline V gene data show CDR1 as SGHDT and CDR2 as YYEEEE. The CDR3: CASSSTTYEQYF. CDR3 nucleotide sequence: TGTGCCAGCAGCAGTACAACCTACGAGCAGTACTTC.

J is TRBJ1-2 and V is TRBV28, with 8 bases identical to TRBD1. Germline V gene data show CDR1 as MDHEN and CDR2 as SYDVKM. The CDR3 is 14 residues long. The J segment lost 4 bases and the V segment lost 5 bases, leaving 6 bases of the junction unmatched. DNA for the CDR3: TGTGCCAGCAGTACGGGACAGGAGCCCTATGGCTACACCTTC. Translated: CASSTGQEPYGYTF.

V and J are TRBV2 and TRBJ2-7; the D is unclear. Trimming cost V 1 base and J 0 bases, with 4 bases left between them. There are 13 residues in the CDR3. CDR1 is SNHLY and CDR2 is FYNNEI in the germline V gene. CDR3 residues: CASSEVGSYEQYF. The DNA for the CDR3 is TGTGCCAGCAGTGAAGTGGGCTCCTACGAGCAGTACTTC.

For the CDR3, the DNA is TGTGCCAGTAGCCCACAGGGGGCCACAGATACGCAGTATTTT. This gives the protein CASSPQGATDTQYF. This chain joins TRBV19 and TRBJ2-3; 9 bases are a match to TRBD1. This CDR3 spans 14 amino acids. V trimming: 6 bases; J trimming: 2 bases; junction bases outside the gene matches: 3. Germline V gives CDR1 LNHDA, CDR2 SQIVND (reference sequence).

In nucleotides, the CDR3 is TGCAGCGTTCTCAGGGGTCCCTACTACGAGCAGTACTTC. Translation: CSVLRGPYYEQYF. The chain is built from TRBV29-1 and TRBJ2-7; maybe TRBD1 (6 bases). The germline V and J ends were trimmed by 5 bases and 3 bases, with 14 bases remaining between them. The germline gives CDR1 SQVTM, CDR2 ANQGSEA. This CDR3 comprises 13 residues.

The chain is built from TRBV5-6 and TRBJ1-4; 8 bases align to TRBD1. The length of the CDR3 is 15 residues. From germline, CDR1 is SGHDT and CDR2 YYEEEE. After removal of 2 bases from V and 7 bases from J, the junction contained 7 bases not matched to a gene. CDR3 sequence reads: CASSFLGQGFEKLFF. The CDR3 region has the DNA TGTGCCAGCAGCTTTCTAGGACAGGGCTTTGAAAAACTGTTTTTT.

The rearrangement uses TRBV2 and TRBJ2-7; 7 nucleotides match TRBD2. The CDR3 covers 14 residues. V shed 4 bases, J shed 2 bases, and the junction held 5 bases outside the gene matches. Germline V gene lookup returns CDR1 SNHLY and CDR2 FYNNEI. The DNA of the CDR3 is TGTGCCAGCAGTGGGGGGGGAAACCCCTACGAGCAGTACTTC. It encodes CASSGGGNPYEQYF.

The chain has TRBV7-9 and TRBJ2-1, with TRBD1 identical over 10 bases. Germline V lookup: CDR1 SEHNR, CDR2 FQNEAQ (reference sequence). The CDR3 sequence is 16 residues long. Trimming cost V 3 bases and J 7 bases; bases outside gene matches: 9. CDR3 amino acids: CASSFREGTGENEQFF. The DNA for the CDR3 is TGTGCCAGCAGCTTTAGGGAAGGGACAGGGGAAAATGAGCAGTTCTTC.

V and J are TRBV7-8 and TRBJ2-1, with 11 bases matching TRBD2. This CDR3 has 21 amino acids. J lost 0 bases, V lost 2 bases, and 15 bases had no gene match. CDR1 is SGHVS, CDR2 FQNEAQ, per germline. The CDR3 spells CASSLRPSASGGLSSYNEQFF. Here the CDR3 DNA reads TGTGCCAGCAGCTTAAGGCCGTCGGCTAGCGGGGGGCTCAGCTCCTACAATGAGCAGTTCTTC.